Each of the 32 T cell receptor beta chains below was sequenced from the same sample in a study of blood T cell repertoires in COVID-19 (TCRdb year 2020). Preparation of the library involved the immunoSEQ multiplex PCR assay. TCRdb took this table from immuneACCESS and kept in-frame rearrangements with V and J called. Such tables lack part of the clones; where checked against another copy, unresolved V genes explain under half of the gap, and the rest is unexplained. The table for this sample lists 250,000 to 400,000 clones; about 91% of them were counted only once. The ten most abundant clones make up 1.6% of the sample. Sequenced sample: peripheral blood. These receptor sequences come from a woman in her twenties or thirties with COVID-19, enrolled during active disease.

This sequence joins TRBV6-6 and TRBJ1-4, with D perhaps TRBD1 (6 bases). CDR1 MNHNY and CDR2 SVGAGI come from the germline V gene (reference sequence). Between the trimmed V and J ends, which lost 3 bases and 6 bases, there was a span of 14 bases. The CDR3 loop spans 15 amino acids. The CDR3 is CASSYRQGIYEKLFF. The CDR3 nucleotides read TGTGCCAGCAGTTATCGGCAGGGGATTTATGAAAAACTGTTTTTT.

The chain couples TRBV5-5 to TRBJ1-2, with D perhaps TRBD1 (6 bases). V gave up 1 base and J gave up 3 bases, with 13 bases separating them. The CDR3 is 15 amino acids. CDR1 is SGHKS, CDR2 YYEKEE, per germline (reference sequence). The CDR3 here is CASSLTGTPDYGYTF. The DNA for the CDR3 is TGTGCCAGCAGCTTGACCGGGACACCCGACTATGGCTACACCTTC.

The rearrangement links TRBV7-2 to TRBJ2-7; TRBD1 matches 7 bases. Germline trimming cut 5 bases from V and 5 bases from J; bases unmatched to any gene: 15. Germline V gives CDR1 SGHTA, CDR2 FQGNSA. CDR3 length: 16 residues. The CDR3 loop is CASSPADRVGFNEQYF. The DNA for the CDR3 is TGTGCCAGCAGCCCAGCCGACAGGGTAGGTTTCAACGAGCAGTACTTC.

V usage is TRBV12-5 and J usage is TRBJ2-3, with TRBD2 identical over 9 bases. The germline gives CDR1 LGHNT, CDR2 FRNRAP. The CDR3 spans 14 residues. The V segment lost 4 bases and the J segment 5 bases; nucleotides outside the gene matches: 4. The CDR3 reads CASGSGLARDTQYF. The CDR3 DNA is TGTGCTAGTGGTTCGGGACTAGCAAGAGATACGCAGTATTTT.

V and J are TRBV7-2 and TRBJ2-7; D ambiguous. The CDR3 totals 13 residues. The V end was cut by 1 base, the J end by 3 bases, with 7 bases between. Per germline, CDR1 SGHTA and CDR2 FQGNSA. The CDR3 DNA follows: TGTGCCAGCAGCTTAGGCGTTATCTACGAGCAGTACTTC. It encodes CASSLGVIYEQYF.

The chain joins TRBV2 to TRBJ2-7, with a tentative D call TRBD1 (6 bases). Germline V gives CDR1 SNHLY, CDR2 FYNNEI. CDR3 length: 14 residues. Deletions cut 5 bases from V and 0 bases from J, with 11 bases between. Here the CDR3 reads CASSRDTTSYEQYV. As DNA, the CDR3 is TGTGCCAGCAGTCGGGACACGACCTCCTACGAGCAGTACGTC.

This sequence joins TRBV18 and TRBJ1-1; 8 bases agree with TRBD1. V gave up 6 bases and J gave up 2 bases; unmatched junction bases: 8. The CDR3 totals 15 residues. CDR1 is KGHSH, CDR2 LQKENI, per germline. CDR3 DNA: TGTGCCAGCTCCCCAGGACAGGGAATAAACACTGAAGCTTTCTTT. Amino acid sequence: CASSPGQGINTEAFF.

With regard to this clone: The identical CDR3 is also encoded by other nucleotide sequences in the sample. CDR3 residues: CASSYSSRNTEAFF. DNA for the CDR3: TGTGCCAGCAGTTACTCGTCCAGGAACACTGAAGCTTTCTTT. This chain joins TRBV6-5 and TRBJ1-1; unclear D gene. The V gene's germline CDR1 is MNHEY and CDR2 SVGAGI. V was shortened by 0 bases and J by 1 base, with 6 bases between the two germline ends. This CDR3 contains 14 residues.

This clone was observed a single time. The rearrangement joins TRBV5-1 to TRBJ2-3; 11 bases map to TRBD2. V shed 0 bases and J 1 base; nucleotides not matched to a gene: 7. The CDR3 spans 18 residues. The germline gives CDR1 SGHRS, CDR2 YFSETQ. CDR3 nucleotide sequence: TGCGCCAGCAGCTTGGCCTTAACTAGCGGGGGACGCACAGATACGCAGTATTTT. As protein: CASSLALTSGGRTDTQYF. The whole variable domain, remainder taken from reference TRBV5-1 and TRBJ2-3, is KAGVTQTPRYLIKTRGQQVTLSCSPISGHRSVSWYQQTPGQGLQFLFEYFSETQRNKGNFPGRFSGRQFSNSRSEMNVSTLELGDSALYLCASSLALTSGGRTDTQYFGPGTRLTVL.

The chain recombines TRBV14 with TRBJ2-7, with D unclear. This CDR3 region has 12 residues. Per germline, CDR1 SGHDN and CDR2 FVKESK. The V and J ends lost 5 bases and 3 bases respectively, with 8 bases between them. CDR3 in DNA: TGTGCCAGCAGCTGTCAGAACTACGAGCAGTACGTC. It specifies CASSCQNYEQYV.

In its sample, this clone was seen once. V is TRBV7-9 and J is TRBJ1-1; weak D call: TRBD1 (5 bases). There are 14 residues in the CDR3. V gave up 5 bases and J gave up 5 bases, with 15 bases separating them. CDR1 is SEHNR and CDR2 is FQNEAQ in the germline V gene (reference sequence). The CDR3 region has the DNA TGTGCCAGCAGCCCCCAGGGTTATGGGACTGAAGCTTTCTTT. Translation gives CASSPQGYGTEAFF.

This clone was picked up one time. The chain joins TRBV5-4 to TRBJ2-1; D perhaps matches TRBD2 (5 bases). This CDR3 contains 15 residues. The V gene's germline CDR1 is SGHNT and CDR2 YYREEE (reference sequence). Trimming stripped 0 bases from V and 6 bases from J, with 13 bases between. CDR3 sequence: CASSLERGASNEQFF. The CDR3 DNA reads TGTGCCAGCAGCTTGGAACGGGGAGCGAGCAATGAGCAGTTCTTC.

V and J are TRBV3-1 (or the pseudogene TRBV3-2) and TRBJ2-5; 9 bases are a match to TRBD2. V was pared by 6 bases and J by 7 bases, with 9 bases of the junction left unmatched. The CDR3 contains 14 residues. From germline, CDR1 is LGHDT and CDR2 YNNKEL (reference sequence). The CDR3, as DNA: TGTGCCAGCAGATTAGCGGGGGATTTAGGGACCCAGTACTTC. Translated: CASRLAGDLGTQYF.

This clone has just a few counts. The chain carries TRBV6-5 and TRBJ2-1; 10 bases agree with TRBD1. The V and J ends lost 5 bases and 5 bases, in that order; junction bases with no gene match: 6. From germline, CDR1 is MNHEY and CDR2 SVGAGI. This CDR3 is built from 15 residues. This chain's CDR3 is CASSRTGGGHNEQFF. The CDR3 DNA reads as TGTGCCAGCAGTAGGACAGGGGGGGGCCACAATGAGCAGTTCTTC.

The J gene is TRBJ2-1, the V gene TRBV7-8; D is possibly TRBD1 (5 bases). Germline V CDR1 and CDR2: SGHVS, FQNEAQ. This CDR3 has 13 residues. V was clipped by 2 bases and J by 10 bases, with 12 bases between them. The CDR3 region has the DNA TGTGCCAGCAGCTTATCCCGAACAGGAGAGCAGTTCTTC. Amino acid sequence: CASSLSRTGEQFF.

The V call is TRBV3-1 (or the pseudogene TRBV3-2), the J call TRBJ2-5; 10 nucleotides match TRBD2. V dropped 3 bases and J dropped 3; count of bases not matched to a gene: 4. The CDR3 extends over 15 amino acids. Germline V gene lookup returns CDR1 LGHDT and CDR2 YNNKEL (reference sequence). The CDR3 here is CASSHERGGKETQYF. CDR3 sequence (DNA): TGTGCCAGCAGCCATGAGCGGGGGGGTAAAGAGACCCAGTACTTC.

The chain has TRBV7-6 and TRBJ2-2; TRBD2 might be the D (5 bases). The germline V gene has CDR1 SGHVS and CDR2 FNYEAQ. The CDR3 runs to 15 residues. Between the trimmed V and J ends, which lost 5 bases and 0 bases, there was a span of 10 bases. Written as DNA, the CDR3 is TGTGCCAGCAGCCCATTCGGGGCGAACACCGGGGAGCTGTTTTTT. Its protein product is CASSPFGANTGELFF.

The gene calls are TRBV4-2 and TRBJ1-1; unclear D gene. The germline CDR1 and CDR2 sequences are LGHNA and YNFKEQ. The CDR3 is made up of 13 amino acids. The V gene lost 0 bases and the J gene lost 1 base, with 3 bases spanning the gap. CDR3 protein: CASSQEANTEAFF. DNA of the CDR3: TGTGCCAGCAGCCAAGAGGCGAACACTGAAGCTTTCTTT.

The chain links TRBV13 to TRBJ1-2; perhaps TRBD1 as D (5 bases). Germline CDR1 is PRHDT and CDR2 is FYEKMQ (reference sequence). The CDR3 is 13 residues long. V was clipped by 1 base and J by 7 bases, with 10 bases between them. The CDR3 loop is CASSLESGVGYTF. In nucleotides, the CDR3 is TGTGCCAGCAGCTTAGAATCGGGGGTTGGCTACACCTTC.

V usage is TRBV3-1 (or the pseudogene TRBV3-2) and J usage is TRBJ1-5; possible D gene TRBD1, 5 bases. Germline CDR1 is LGHDT and CDR2 is YNNKEL (reference sequence). CDR3 length: 16 amino acids. The V and J ends lost 4 bases and 0 bases respectively, with 13 bases between them. The CDR3 sequence is CASSPGGGLSNQPQHF. The CDR3 nucleotides read TGTGCCAGCAGCCCCGGCGGGGGACTTAGCAATCAGCCCCAGCATTTT.

The count of this clone is one. This chain connects TRBV5-1 to TRBJ2-7, with TRBD1 matching over 7 bases. V shed 5 bases, J shed 0 bases, and the junction held 5 bases outside the gene matches. CDR3 length equals 14 residues. Germline values: CDR1 SGHRS, CDR2 YFSETQ. The CDR3 nucleotides read TGCGCCAGCAGATGGGACAGTGGCTCCTACGAGCAGTACTTC. Encoded protein: CASRWDSGSYEQYF.

V usage is TRBV11-3 and J usage is TRBJ2-3, with no clear D. Trimming removed 1 base from V and 0 bases from J, with 17 bases in between. CDR3 length: 18 residues. Germline CDR1 SGHNT, CDR2 YENEEA. The CDR3 loop is CASSLVSGWYSSTDTQYF. As DNA, the CDR3 is TGTGCCAGCAGCTTAGTGTCAGGATGGTATTCTAGCACAGATACGCAGTATTTT.

The rearrangement uses TRBV9 and TRBJ2-2; no clear D gene. The CDR3 loop spans 15 amino acids. Per germline, CDR1 SGDLS and CDR2 YYNGEE. V lost 2 bases to trimming and J lost 5 bases, with 13 bases between them. The CDR3 bases are TGTGCCAGCAGCGTGTCGGCACAGCTTACCGGGGAGCTGTTTTTT. Its protein is CASSVSAQLTGELFF. The full variable domain, rest sourced from reference TRBV9 and TRBJ2-2, is DSGVTQTPKHLITATGQRVTLRCSPRSGDLSVYWYQQSLDQGLQFLIQYYNGEERAKGNILERFSAQQFPDLHSELNLSSLELGDSALYFCASSVSAQLTGELFFGEGSRLTVL.

This clone was counted many times. The V call is TRBV11-2, the J call TRBJ1-3, with D perhaps TRBD1 (6 bases). This CDR3 has 13 amino acids. Trimming shortened V by 7 bases and J by 1 base, and 8 bases separated the two germline ends. Germline CDR1 SGHAT, CDR2 FQNNGV. This CDR3 reads CASKGVSGNTIYF. DNA for the CDR3: TGTGCCAGCAAGGGGGTTTCTGGAAACACCATATATTTT.

The V gene is TRBV14, the J gene TRBJ1-2; D is possibly TRBD1 (5 bases). The CDR3 contains 14 residues. Trimming took off 1 base at V and 4 bases at J, with 10 bases between the two ends. Germline V gene sequence: CDR1 SGHDN, CDR2 FVKESK. In nucleotides, the CDR3 is TGTGCCAGCAGCCAAGTCCACAGGTCCTATGGCTACACCTTC. It codes for CASSQVHRSYGYTF.

The chain has TRBV2 and TRBJ1-2; 7 nucleotides align to TRBD1. The germline CDR1 and CDR2 sequences are SNHLY and FYNNEI. This CDR3 comprises 17 residues. V lost 4 bases to trimming and J lost 6 bases; unmatched junction nucleotides: 17. CDR3 region: CASSAGKGGLRSDGYTF. CDR3 DNA sequence: TGTGCCAGCAGTGCGGGGAAAGGGGGCCTGCGTTCAGATGGCTACACCTTC.

The chain has TRBV28 and TRBJ1-1, with 7 nucleotides matching TRBD1. Unmatched junction bases numbered 5, after V lost 2 bases and J lost 5 bases. This CDR3 is 14 amino acids long. Germline CDR1 MDHEN, CDR2 SYDVKM. The chain's CDR3 is CASSLAGGRTEAFF. The CDR3 coding sequence is TGTGCCAGCAGTTTAGCAGGGGGAAGAACTGAAGCTTTCTTT.

The chain joins TRBV2 to TRBJ1-3; D unresolved. This CDR3 region has 13 residues. In germline, CDR1 is SNHLY, CDR2 FYNNEI. V dropped 5 bases and J dropped 2 bases, with 7 bases sitting between them. CDR3 sequence reads: CASSWTTGNTIYF. The CDR3 coding sequence is TGTGCCAGCAGTTGGACTACTGGAAACACCATATATTTT.

This clone was seen more than once but under ten times. This chain links TRBV7-9 with TRBJ2-3; no definite D call. Trimming cost V 5 bases and J 0 bases, with 15 bases left between them. The CDR3 is made up of 16 amino acids. In germline, CDR1 is SEHNR, CDR2 FQNEAQ (reference sequence). The CDR3 DNA follows: TGTGCCAGCAGCCCCTCAGTTCAGTTAAGCACAGATACGCAGTATTTT. Its protein product is CASSPSVQLSTDTQYF.

The rearrangement uses TRBV10-3 and TRBJ1-5; D not certain. This CDR3 is 13 amino acids long. Germline V gives CDR1 ENHRY, CDR2 SYGVKD. The V gene lost 4 bases and the J gene lost 7 bases, with 11 bases spanning the gap. The CDR3 bases are TGTGCCATCAGTGGCGGCAGCGTACAGCCCCAGCATTTT. As protein: CAISGGSVQPQHF.

This chain links TRBV5-1 with TRBJ2-1, with 10 bases fitting TRBD1. V dropped 2 bases and J dropped 7; count of bases not matched to a gene: 6. CDR3 length equals 15 residues. Germline V lookup: CDR1 SGHRS, CDR2 YFSETQ. The CDR3 nucleotides are TGCGCCAGCAGCTTCCGGGACAGGGGAGGGAATGAGCAGTTCTTC. Translation gives CASSFRDRGGNEQFF.

J is TRBJ2-2 and V is TRBV24-1; 7 positions agree with TRBD1. The CDR3 consists of 14 residues. The J segment lost 6 bases and the V segment lost 4 bases, leaving 4 bases of the junction unmatched. From germline, CDR1 is KGHDR and CDR2 SFDVKD. This CDR3 reads CATSDRQGPGELFF. The CDR3 DNA sequence: TGTGCCACCAGTGACCGACAGGGTCCCGGGGAGCTGTTTTTT.